This entry is about one T cell receptor beta chain. V was cut by 0 bases and J by 3 bases, with 9 bases left in between. Germline CDR1 reads LGHDT; CDR2 reads YNNKEL (reference sequence). The CDR3 consists of 14 residues. The source of the sample is a study of blood T cells in healthy people across ages. Using a J-beta primer mix together with a sample-barcoded 5' primer, a second PCR was run for roughly 7 to 12 cycles. TCRdb itself ran the 5' RACE reads through MiXCR, one entry per CDR3 protein. The table lists some 800,000 distinct CDR3 sequences, roughly 25% of them singletons, with approximately 4% in the top ten. All donors came from Russia, were Caucasian and healthy, and spanned ages about 6 to 90. These same data were also listed under a study on T cells of mothers and their children. This second study says: Once extracted, all RNA went into cDNA synthesis at around 1.5 ug per 15 ul.

The TCR sequence derives from a boy aged 5-17 years in good health. This chain connects TRBV3-1 to TRBJ2-7; D uncertain. The sequencing input was blood. CDR3 in DNA: TGTGCCAGCAGCCAAGATGTAGGAATCTACGAGCAGTACTTC. It is translated as CASSQDVGIYEQYF.